This T cell receptor (beta chain) was sequenced for a study of T cell responses to AZD1222 COVID-19 vaccine (dated by TCRdb to 2020 to 2023). General notes on the study: TCR sequencing covered 230 or so trial participants: approximately 200 given two doses of AZD1222 and around 25 given two doses of MenACWY control vaccine. Trial participants were enrolled by age into subgroups of 18-55, 56-69 and 70-plus years, and roughly 150, 30 and 60 TCR-sequenced participants, respectively, were included in these subgroups. The full study reports these points: Reportedly, close to half of the unique spike-specific TCRs recognized epitopes lying outside the regions that are mutated in the B.1.351 and B.1.1.7 variants. Spike-specific TCR breadth and depth rose significantly after two AZD1222 doses compared with day 0 and with MenACWY recipients. Because no day 14 peak-response samples were available, the repertoires could be characterized only after the peak T cell response. Participants were mostly white British and included more females than males, and it was suggested by the authors that clonal diversity may have been underestimated. CD4 TCRs associated with the vaccine covered the entire spike protein, and the dominant responses were in regions 160-218 and 743-854. Only five to seven AZD1222 recipients were SARS-CoV-2 seropositive at baseline, limiting conclusions about previously exposed vaccinees. The 56-69-year group was small, and its depth increase did not reach significance, likely because of low power.

The time point label, as the study defines it: about 28 days (+/-7) after the second vaccine dose. AZD1222 recipients given second doses at about 4 weeks or at about 12 weeks were pooled, since spike-specific TCR depth and breadth were not found to differ between the two schedules. Samples from vaccinated people were obtained from the UK trials COV001 and COV002, which included a single-blind randomized controlled phase 2/3 trial of AZD1222 (ChAdOx1 nCoV-19) in healthy adults. For TCRbeta chain sequencing, PBMC samples were collected from trial participants at day 0 and at day 28 after the second dose. Including cysteine and phenylalanine, the CDR3 has 12 amino acids. Just the 36-base CDR3 DNA is kept, in frame starting at base 1. Cut back by 1 base and 7 bases, the V and J ends lie 10 bases apart. Looking up the germline V gene (reference sequence) yields CDR1 GTSNPN and CDR2 SVGIG. As to this clone: Its antigen is unknown. The record has no base qualities; no much larger clone is one base away.

The CDR3 regions of human TCRbeta chains were subjected to immunosequencing. The original pipeline was this. TCRs in the repertoires were compared against a reference library of SARS-CoV-2-specific TCRs that had been generated with the MIRA antigen-specificity platform. Breadth meant the fraction of unique TCRs that were SARS-CoV-2-associated, whereas depth meant the fraction of total T cells that were SARS-CoV-2-associated. Using the MIRA data, each spike-specific TCR was assigned both to the spike region to which the TCR was reactive and to a CD4 or CD8 class. Log10-transformed breadth and depth values were compared by one-way ANOVA with Sidak's multiple comparisons tests. TCRdb's version of the immuneACCESS table is confined to in-frame rearrangements and falls short of the full clone set. An unresolved V gene accounts for under half of the shortfall where checked; the remainder is of unknown origin. That table gives V, J and clone size, and the DNA gave D and trimming. Within this sample are some 150,000 clones, with 85% to 95% of them counted one time only. Less than 1.6% of the sample belongs to the ten largest clones.

Sequencing used peripheral blood, obtained 28 days after the second AZD1222 dose. Recombination connected TRBV30 to TRBJ1-2, with no reliable assignment of the D segment. This TCR was sampled from an adult who received the AZD1222 COVID-19 vaccine. The CDR3 loop reads CAWSARPVGYTF. The DNA reads as follows: TGTGCCTGGAGTGCACGGCCCGTTGGCTACACCTTC.